Listed below are T cell receptor beta chains from one sample, sequenced in a study of T cell repertoires in cytomegalovirus infection. Their antigens are not known. TCRdb itself ran the reads through MiXCR, one entry per CDR3 protein. The sample lists 100,000 to 150,000 distinct CDR3 sequences; 30% to 40% were seen once. The sequencing used CD8+ T cells from cultured PBMCs, collected from culture after CMV antigen stimulation. The source is a human donor in good health (CMV status not recorded). Some clones in this sample may be carry-over from other donors' samples. The CDR3 runs from the conserved cysteine through the conserved F or W.

V	J	CDR3
TRBV4-2	TRBJ2-5	CASSQGDPQETQYF
TRBV6-6	TRBJ1-4	CASSYSAGDTNEKLFF
TRBV12-3/TRBV12-4	TRBJ2-5	CASSPGGGETQYF
TRBV6-5	TRBJ1-5	CARAGGEGNQPQHF
TRBV6-5	TRBJ1-1	CASSYSMTGATEAFF
TRBV10-3	TRBJ2-7	CAISELGTGESSYEQYF
TRBV15	TRBJ2-3	CATSSLDTQYF
TRBV7-9	TRBJ2-7	CASTRMLSGEQYF
TRBV4-1	TRBJ2-3	CASSPRLAGAYTDTQYF
TRBV5-6	TRBJ1-1	CASSLPPAVNTEAFF
TRBV5-6	TRBJ2-7	CASSPWDTDYEQYF
TRBV7-6	TRBJ2-1	CASRRGDNEQFF
TRBV27	TRBJ1-1	CASSLFNGNTEAFF
TRBV27	TRBJ2-3	CASSGQFTDTQYF
TRBV7-8	TRBJ1-5	CASSLDWGGAHQPQHF
TRBV4-1	TRBJ1-2	CASSPPGQPLYGYTF
TRBV7-9	TRBJ1-2	CASNWGQNYGYTF
TRBV28	TRBJ2-5	CASSPPGTGDLETQYF
TRBV6-6	TRBJ2-6	CASSYPRIWTGQTGANVLTF
TRBV7-8	TRBJ2-2	CASSLAGLGAGVNTGELFF
TRBV11-1	TRBJ2-7	CASSYDVTGGHYEQYF
TRBV4-3	TRBJ1-1	CASSQDFKGLNTEAFF
TRBV6-5	TRBJ2-5	CASSAPGTGWAETQYF
TRBV4-1	TRBJ2-1	CASSAGTALYNEQFF
TRBV19	TRBJ1-5	CASVGRINQPQHF
TRBV5-1	TRBJ1-1	CASSLEQITEAFF
TRBV4-1	TRBJ1-1	CASSQDGGHTEAFF
TRBV4-3	TRBJ1-1	CASSQDPGRAYTEAFF
TRBV4-1	TRBJ2-1	CASSTAGGRNEQFF
TRBV27	TRBJ1-6	CASKGEGNSPLHF
TRBV19	TRBJ2-3	CASHGVSTDTQYF
TRBV5-8	TRBJ2-5	CASILQGFETQYF
TRBV7-6	TRBJ2-3	CANSSGTGILDTQYF
TRBV27	TRBJ2-1	CASSSYGSYNEQFF
TRBV11-1	TRBJ2-7	CASSGRSGQNYEQYF
TRBV7-6	TRBJ2-2	CASSLEPGQGNTGELFF
TRBV28	TRBJ2-5	CASTGTSGGRGETHYF
TRBV7-3	TRBJ1-5	CASSLAGGYKQPQHF
TRBV12-3/TRBV12-4	TRBJ1-2	CASSWGGAGYGYTF
TRBV4-1	TRBJ2-1	CASSQEGLAGPYNEQFF
TRBV6-5	TRBJ1-6	CASRGQGWIGSPLHF
TRBV27	TRBJ2-1	CASSPLYDHGQLYNEQFF
TRBV6-2/TRBV6-3	TRBJ1-5	CASSYVLADQPQHF
TRBV6-2/TRBV6-3	TRBJ2-1	CASSYGAQWNEQFF
TRBV11-3	TRBJ2-7	CASSPRDGEVYF
TRBV7-8	TRBJ2-2	CASISESIPTGGSNTGELFF
TRBV4-3	TRBJ1-2	CASSQDKGPMAYGYTF
TRBV7-2	TRBJ2-7	CASSIDVGGEQYF
TRBV7-6	TRBJ2-6	CASSWESSGANVLTF
TRBV4-1	TRBJ1-2	CASSQVPDWGINYGYTF
TRBV4-2	TRBJ2-1	CASSQVEGQYNEQFF
TRBV5-1	TRBJ1-2	CASSLGQGASGYTF
TRBV11-2	TRBJ2-1	CASSLIWRDEQFF
TRBV6-8	TRBJ2-7	CASFSRITEQYF